Each of the 32 T cell receptor beta chains below was sequenced from the same sample in a study of shared clonotypes between healthy human individuals. The method was immunoSEQ multiplex PCR; TCRdb's version includes in-frame clones alone and lacks a portion of them. Here the sample spans some 2.1 million clones, 90% to 95% being singletons. The sample taken for sequencing was naive CD4+ T cells sorted from blood. Subset meaning: CD45RA+ positively selected. Receptors were obtained from a man younger than 30 in good health.

The V and J genes are TRBV6-1 and TRBJ2-2, with TRBD1 matching over 8 bases. The CDR3 sequence is 15 residues long. In germline, CDR1 is MNHNS, CDR2 SASEGT. V shed 6 bases and J 3 bases; nucleotides not matched to a gene: 6. The CDR3 DNA follows: TGTGCCAGCAGCGTCAGGGGGCAGGACACCGGGGAGCTGTTTTTT. Translated: CASSVRGQDTGELFF.

This chain connects TRBV7-9 to TRBJ2-3, with 7 bases fitting TRBD1. Trimming took 4 bases from V and 2 from J; bases not matched to a gene: 6. Looked up from germline, CDR1 is SEHNR and CDR2 is FQNEAQ (reference sequence). The CDR3 totals 15 residues. The CDR3 is CASSSGQTDTDTQYF. For the CDR3, the DNA is TGTGCCAGCAGCTCGGGACAGACAGACACAGATACGCAGTATTTT.

The chain uses TRBV30 and TRBJ2-7; no reliable D call. Germline lookup yields CDR1 GTSNPN and CDR2 SVGIG (reference sequence). This CDR3 is built from 12 residues. Between the trimmed V and J ends, which lost 4 bases and 6 bases, there was a span of 13 bases. The DNA of the CDR3 is TGTGCCTGGATTGACTCCGGTCGCGAGCAGTACTTC. Translated, it gives CAWIDSGREQYF. Supplemented by reference TRBV30 and TRBJ2-7, the full variable domain reads SQTIHQWPATLVQPVGSPLSLECTVEGTSNPNLYWYRQAAGRGLQLLFYSVGIGQISSEVPQNLSASRPQDRQFILSSKKLLLSDSGFYLCAWIDSGREQYFGPGTRLTVT.

The chain joins TRBV9 to TRBJ1-6; D uncertain. V lost 4 bases and J lost 13, with 18 bases in between. The V gene's germline CDR1 is SGDLS and CDR2 YYNGEE. This CDR3 region has 14 residues. CDR3 amino acids: CASSPLSDASPLHF. CDR3 nucleotides: TGTGCCAGCAGCCCTCTCTCCGACGCTTCGCCCCTCCACTTT.

To note about this clone: The same CDR3 can be traced to other DNA sequences in this sample. The chain uses TRBV11-2 and TRBJ2-3; D is uncertain. CDR3 length: 12 residues. The germline CDR1 and CDR2 sequences are SGHAT and FQNNGV. Trimming stripped 5 bases from V and 0 bases from J, with 3 bases between. CDR3 in DNA: TGTGCCAGCAGCGCAAGCACAGATACGCAGTATTTT. It translates to CASSASTDTQYF.

Comment on this clone: This specimen includes other DNA sequences encoding the same CDR3. This rearrangement joins TRBV5-1 to TRBJ2-5; 8 nucleotides match TRBD2. The V gene's germline CDR1 is SGHRS and CDR2 YFSETQ. V lost 0 bases, J lost 5 bases, and 6 bases stayed unmatched. The CDR3 is 15 residues long. As DNA, the CDR3 is TGCGCCAGCAGCTTGGAAGCGGGAGTAAGGGAGACCCAGTACTTC. This codes for CASSLEAGVRETQYF.

J is TRBJ1-4 and V is TRBV29-1; weak D call: TRBD1 (5 bases). V dropped 2 bases and J dropped 13 bases, with 23 bases sitting between them. Per the germline V gene, CDR1 is SQVTM and CDR2 is ANQGSEA. The CDR3 is 15 amino acids. In nucleotides, the CDR3 is TGCAGCGTTGAAACACCGGACGTGGGGGACGGGACACTGTTTTTT. The encoded protein is CSVETPDVGDGTLFF.

The DNA of the CDR3 is TGTGCCAGTAGTATAGATCGTGACAGTCAGCCCCAGCATTTT. It translates to CASSIDRDSQPQHF. The chain employs TRBV19 and TRBJ1-5, with D possibly being TRBD1 (5 bases). Trimming pared 0 bases from V and 6 bases from J, leaving 9 bases between. CDR1 and CDR2 from the germline V gene are LNHDA and SQIVND (reference sequence). The CDR3 is made up of 14 amino acids.

V and J are TRBV2 and TRBJ1-5, with D tentatively TRBD1 (5 bases). In germline, CDR1 is SNHLY, CDR2 FYNNEI. V dropped 5 bases and J dropped 1 base, with 9 bases sitting between them. This CDR3 region has 14 residues. The CDR3: CASSPEGSNQPQHF. CDR3 nucleotides: TGTGCCAGCAGTCCTGAGGGGAGCAATCAGCCCCAGCATTTT.

Comments on this clone: The same CDR3 can be traced to other DNA sequences in this sample. The chain uses TRBV19 and TRBJ2-7, with 10 bases matching TRBD2. Germline V gene lookup returns CDR1 LNHDA and CDR2 SQIVND (reference sequence). V was pared by 1 base and J by 4 bases, with 4 bases of the junction left unmatched. This CDR3 comprises 15 residues. The CDR3 is CASSIGSGRAYEQYF. The CDR3 DNA reads TGTGCCAGTAGTATAGGAAGCGGGAGGGCATACGAGCAGTACTTC.

The chain combines TRBV10-1 with TRBJ2-5; D is unresolved. Germline lookup yields CDR1 WNHNN and CDR2 SYGVQD (reference sequence). The CDR3 contains 13 residues. Trimming removed 0 bases from V and 3 bases from J, with 5 bases in between. CDR3 region: CASSESRKETQYF. Here the CDR3 DNA reads TGCGCCAGCAGTGAGTCGCGTAAAGAGACCCAGTACTTC.

Remarks on this clone: This sample also contains other DNA sequences that code for the same CDR3. V usage is TRBV4-3 and J usage is TRBJ2-2; 10 bases are shared with TRBD2. The CDR3 spans 16 residues. Germline assignment: CDR1 LGHNA and CDR2 YSLEER. V trimming: 1 base; J trimming: 4 bases; junction bases outside the gene matches: 3. CDR3 DNA: TGCGCCAGCAGCCAAGGGGGACTAGCGAGCACCGGGGAGCTGTTTTTT. Its protein is CASSQGGLASTGELFF.

The V gene is TRBV20-1, the J gene TRBJ1-2; D gene uncertain. Germline-derived CDR1 and CDR2 are DFQATT and SNEGSKA (reference sequence). V gave up 6 bases and J gave up 7 bases, with 12 bases separating them. This CDR3 has 11 residues. CDR3 in amino acids: CSAPGGVGYTF. CDR3 sequence (DNA): TGCAGTGCCCCCGGAGGAGTTGGCTACACCTTC.

The V gene is TRBV2, the J gene TRBJ1-6; D is unclear. V was shortened by 4 bases and J by 6 bases, with 13 bases between the two germline ends. Germline CDR1 reads SNHLY; CDR2 reads FYNNEI. The CDR3 totals 15 residues. For the CDR3, the DNA is TGTGCCAGCAGTGTGGTGGTTGGAGTTAATTCACCCCTCCACTTT. The encoded protein is CASSVVVGVNSPLHF. Drawing the rest from reference TRBV2 and TRBJ1-6, the complete variable domain is EPEVTQTPSHQVTQMGQEVILRCVPISNHLYFYWYRQILGQKVEFLVSFYNNEISEKSEIFDDQFSVERPDGSNFTLKIRSTKLEDSAMYFCASSVVVGVNSPLHFGNGTRLTVT.

This clone was found once. The J gene is TRBJ2-7, the V gene TRBV29-1, with 7 bases aligning to TRBD1. Looked up from germline, CDR1 is SQVTM and CDR2 is ANQGSEA. V gave up 8 bases and J gave up 7 bases; unmatched junction bases: 11. The length of the CDR3 is 12 residues. CDR3 DNA: TGCAGCTATACAGAGGGGGCTCGTGAGCAGTACTTC. Translation: CSYTEGAREQYF.

The chain uses TRBV2 and TRBJ1-2; D gene unclear. V lost 6 bases and J lost 7, with 9 bases in between. Germline V lookup: CDR1 SNHLY, CDR2 FYNNEI. This CDR3 is built from 11 residues. The CDR3 spells CASRSESGYTF. Here the CDR3 DNA reads TGTGCCAGCAGGAGCGAGAGTGGCTACACCTTC.

Regarding this clone: The sample contains more than one DNA sequence encoding this CDR3. V usage is TRBV6-5 and J usage is TRBJ1-2; D unresolved. The V and J ends lost 2 bases and 4 bases respectively, with 5 bases between them. CDR3 length equals 12 residues. Germline V gives CDR1 MNHEY, CDR2 SVGAGI. CDR3 in DNA: TGTGCCAGCAGTTACGGCCCCTATGGCTACACCTTC. Translation gives CASSYGPYGYTF.

The chain couples TRBV5-6 to TRBJ1-2, with 9 bases matching TRBD1. J was trimmed by 7 bases and V by 4 bases; bases with no gene match: 8. The CDR3 spans 14 residues. CDR1 and CDR2 (germline): SGHDT, YYEEEE. In DNA form, the CDR3 reads TGTGCCAGCAGCCTCGGACAGGGGTGGCTTGGCTACACCTTC. Translation gives CASSLGQGWLGYTF.

The genes are TRBV6-1 and TRBJ1-1, with a weak D call TRBD1 (5 bases). V was trimmed by 8 bases and J by 0 bases, leaving 16 bases between them. CDR3 length equals 15 residues. Per germline, CDR1 MNHNS and CDR2 SASEGT. CDR3 in amino acids: CASGRGVTMNTEAFF. In nucleotides, the CDR3 is TGTGCCAGCGGTCGGGGGGTGACCATGAACACTGAAGCTTTCTTT.

This rearrangement joins TRBV6-1 to TRBJ1-6; D remains unclear. From germline, CDR1 is MNHNS and CDR2 SASEGT. V was clipped by 2 bases and J by 0 bases, with 8 bases between them. The CDR3 loop spans 16 amino acids. The CDR3 loop reads CASSERLSSYNSPLHF. CDR3 DNA sequence: TGTGCCAGCAGTGAAAGACTTAGCTCCTATAATTCACCCCTCCACTTT.

The rearrangement uses TRBV7-9 and TRBJ1-4; 9 nucleotides match TRBD1. The CDR3 is 17 residues long. Germline CDR1 and CDR2: SEHNR and FQNEAQ (reference sequence). V lost 4 bases and J lost 0; bases outside the gene matches: 6. CDR3 sequence (DNA): TGTGCCAGCAGCTCCGGGACAGGGCTTGCAACTAATGAAAAACTGTTTTTT. This encodes CASSSGTGLATNEKLFF.

The chain combines TRBV7-2 with TRBJ2-7; D is perhaps TRBD1 (6 bases). The CDR3 length is 13 residues. Trimming cost V 7 bases and J 2 bases, with 12 bases left between them. Germline-derived CDR1 and CDR2 are SGHTA and FQGNSA. The CDR3 sequence: CASTPGVPYEQYF. The CDR3 DNA sequence: TGTGCCAGCACCCCAGGGGTTCCCTACGAGCAGTACTTC.

This chain joins TRBV2 and TRBJ2-3; the match to TRBD1 covers 8 bases. The CDR3 covers 16 residues. After removal of 6 bases from V and 5 bases from J, the junction contained 13 bases not matched to a gene. The germline CDR1 and CDR2 sequences are SNHLY and FYNNEI. The CDR3 protein is CASRLQGAKRVDTQYF. The CDR3 region has the DNA TGTGCCAGCAGACTTCAGGGGGCGAAGAGGGTAGATACGCAGTATTTT.

V and J are TRBV7-2 and TRBJ2-2, with D perhaps TRBD2 (6 bases). The CDR3 sequence is 16 residues long. Between the trimmed V and J ends, which lost 2 bases and 6 bases, there was a span of 16 bases. Germline V gene lookup returns CDR1 SGHTA and CDR2 FQGNSA. The CDR3 DNA follows: TGTGCCAGCAGCTTATACGGGGAGGCCTTGTCCGGGGAGCTGTTTTTT. Its protein product is CASSLYGEALSGELFF.

CDR3 residues: CAISDASNNEQFF. CDR3 DNA sequence: TGTGCCATCAGTGATGCGTCTAACAATGAGCAGTTCTTC. The V call is TRBV10-3, the J call TRBJ2-1; D is ambiguous. V was cut by 3 bases and J by 5 bases, with 8 bases left in between. The germline V gene has CDR1 ENHRY and CDR2 SYGVKD. This CDR3 is built from 13 residues.

The V gene is TRBV7-2, the J gene TRBJ1-1; maybe TRBD1 (5 bases). Trimming stripped 1 base from V and 11 bases from J, with 17 bases between. CDR1 and CDR2 from the germline V gene are SGHTA and FQGNSA. The CDR3 runs 14 residues. The CDR3 nucleotides are TGTGCCAGCAGCTTAGGGCGGGGGGAGGTCCATGCTTTCTTT. Its protein product is CASSLGRGEVHAFF.

This chain joins TRBV11-2 and TRBJ1-2, with a possible D match to TRBD1 (6 bases). The V and J ends lost 4 bases and 2 bases respectively, with 17 bases between them. CDR3 length: 16 residues. Germline V gene data show CDR1 as SGHAT and CDR2 as FQNNGV. The CDR3 bases are TGTGCCAGCAGCTCCCTTAAGGGAACAGGGAACTATGGCTACACCTTC. Its translation: CASSSLKGTGNYGYTF.

This rearrangement joins TRBV7-2 to TRBJ2-7; TRBD2 matches 9 bases. V shed 10 bases, J shed 7 bases, and the junction held 14 bases outside the gene matches. The CDR3 loop spans 14 amino acids. Germline-derived CDR1 and CDR2 are SGHTA and FQGNSA. In DNA, the CDR3 is TGTGCCACCAAAGCGGGAGGCGTCTTTGTGGAGCAGTACTTC. This gives the protein CATKAGGVFVEQYF. The variable domain in full, completed from reference TRBV7-2 and TRBJ2-7, reads GAGVSQSPSNKVTEKGKDVELRCDPISGHTALYWYRQSLGQGLEFLIYFQGNSAPDKSGLPSDRFSAERTGGSVSTLTIQRTQQEDSAVYLCATKAGGVFVEQYFGPGTRLTVT.

This rearrangement joins TRBV10-2 to TRBJ1-5, with D possibly being TRBD1 (5 bases). Trimming removed 5 bases at V and 0 bases at J, with 8 bases between. The CDR3 totals 14 residues. CDR1 is WSHSY, CDR2 SAAADI, per germline. The CDR3 coding sequence is TGCGCCAGCAGTTCCCAGGGTAGCAATCAGCCCCAGCATTTT. Encoded protein: CASSSQGSNQPQHF.

The genes are TRBV6-1 and TRBJ2-7; 8 bases are a match to TRBD1. Germline lookup yields CDR1 MNHNS and CDR2 SASEGT. The CDR3 has 15 amino acids. V trimming: 5 bases; J trimming: 6 bases; junction bases outside the gene matches: 12. The CDR3 bases are TGTGCCAGCAGTTCCCGGGACAGGCCCCTTGGCGAGCAGTACTTC. This codes for CASSSRDRPLGEQYF.

The rearrangement uses TRBV28 and TRBJ1-3; 7 bases are shared with TRBD1. The CDR3 spans 20 residues. CDR1 is MDHEN, CDR2 SYDVKM, per germline. The V gene end was trimmed by 3 bases and the J gene end by 1 base; junction bases not matched to a gene: 18. This CDR3 reads CASSFPRDSRMMGSGNTIYF. CDR3 nucleotides: TGTGCCAGCAGTTTCCCCCGGGACAGCAGAATGATGGGGTCTGGAAACACCATATATTTT.

This rearrangement joins TRBV18 to TRBJ2-1, with 9 bases aligning to TRBD1. The germline gives CDR1 KGHSH, CDR2 LQKENI. This CDR3 spans 14 amino acids. The trim removed 5 bases at V and 15 bases at J, leaving 14 bases unmatched. For the CDR3, the DNA is TGTGCCAGCTCAATCACAGGGGGCCGGGAGGTGACGTTCTTC. Its protein product is CASSITGGREVTFF.